These T cell receptor beta chains were read from a single sample in a study of yellow fever vaccine responses in identical twins. TCRdb re-derived calls from the RT-PCR reads in MiXCR, one entry per CDR3 protein. The sample records 9,500 to 11,000 distinct CDR3 sequences, roughly 80% being singletons. The sequences come from T cells from blood (PBMCs), unsorted or a sorted subset (not recorded which), collected before or after yellow fever vaccination (not recorded which). The receptors derive from a woman aged 18-29 years who received the yellow fever vaccine. CDR3s include the opening cysteine and the closing phenylalanine or tryptophan. Fields, in order: J gene, clone size, D gene, V gene, CDR3 protein, CDR3 DNA. A D gene is named only where the DNA matches it firmly. Clone size is stated in some rows and not others, as once, few, many or a class when expanded.

TRBJ1-1 NA TRBD1 TRBV4-2 CASSPDRGWTEAFF TGTGCCAGCAGCCCAGACAGGGGATGGACTGAAGCTTTCTTT
TRBJ1-2 NA TRBD1 TRBV12-3/TRBV12-4 CASSRTPGGYGYTF TGTGCCAGCAGCCGTACACCAGGGGGCTATGGCTACACCTTC
TRBJ2-1 NA NA TRBV2 CASSEDGSSYNEQFF TGTGCCAGCAGTGAAGACGGCAGCTCCTACAATGAGCAGTTCTTC
TRBJ2-3 NA TRBD1 TRBV18 CASSGDSGTDTQYF TGTGCCAGCTCCGGGGACAGTGGTACAGATACGCAGTATTTT
TRBJ1-3 NA TRBD1 TRBV11-2 CASSRRPGTGTSGNTIYF TGTGCCAGCAGCAGACGTCCCGGGACAGGGACCTCTGGAAACACCATATATTTT
TRBJ2-5 NA NA TRBV29-1 CSVKLPGRGETQYF TGCAGCGTTAAATTACCCGGGAGAGGAGAGACCCAGTACTTC
TRBJ2-7 large NA TRBV29-1 CSVDSGDYEQYF TGCAGCGTTGATTCTGGAGATTACGAGCAGTACTTC
TRBJ1-6 once NA TRBV6-1 CASSPLNNSPLHF TGTGCCAGCAGTCCGTTAAATAATTCACCCCTCCACTTT
TRBJ2-5 NA NA TRBV15 CATSREQGKETQYF TGTGCCACCAGCAGAGAACAGGGTAAAGAGACCCAGTACTTC
TRBJ2-3 once NA TRBV21-1 CASSSQVWPTDTQYF TGTGCCAGCAGCTCACAGGTTTGGCCCACAGATACGCAGTATTTT
TRBJ2-4 NA NA TRBV11-1 CASSPQTERNIQYF TGTGCCAGCAGCCCCCAGACAGAACGGAACATTCAGTACTTC
TRBJ2-1 NA TRBD2 TRBV15 CATSSSGGPYNEQFF TGTGCCACCAGCAGTAGCGGGGGCCCCTACAATGAGCAGTTCTTC
TRBJ1-6 NA NA TRBV11-1 CASSRSGSPLHF TGTGCCAGCAGTCGTTCGGGTTCACCCCTCCACTTT
TRBJ2-1 NA NA TRBV13 CASRLSNEQFF TGTGCCAGCAGGTTGTCCAATGAGCAGTTCTTC
TRBJ1-1 NA NA TRBV5-1 CASSLDRADEAFF TGCGCCAGCAGCTTGGACAGGGCGGATGAAGCTTTCTTT
TRBJ2-5 NA NA TRBV24-1 CATSDWGKETQYF TGTGCCACCAGTGATTGGGGGAAAGAGACCCAGTACTTC
TRBJ2-7 NA NA TRBV5-5 CASSLDVSRIISYEQYF TGTGCCAGCAGCTTGGATGTCTCGCGGATCATATCCTACGAGCAGTACTTC
TRBJ1-6 NA NA TRBV15 CATSSAYNSPLHF TGTGCCACCAGCAGTGCCTATAATTCACCCCTCCACTTT
TRBJ2-3 NA NA TRBV7-9 CASSYVTDTQYF TGTGCCAGCAGCTATGTCACAGATACGCAGTATTTT
TRBJ1-4 NA NA TRBV7-6 CASSLAQFDEKLFF TGTGCCAGCAGCTTAGCGCAGTTCGATGAAAAACTGTTTTTT
TRBJ2-7 NA TRBD2 TRBV18 CASSKRLAGGSYSYEQYF TGTGCCAGCTCAAAAAGGCTAGCGGGAGGATCCTATTCCTACGAGCAGTACTTC
TRBJ1-1 NA TRBD1 TRBV29-1 CSVTGGITEAFF TGCAGCGTCACAGGGGGCATAACTGAAGCTTTCTTT
TRBJ2-7 NA TRBD1 TRBV4-2 CASSTGDSSYEQYF TGTGCCAGCAGCACCGGGGACAGCTCCTACGAGCAGTACTTC
TRBJ2-7 NA NA TRBV5-1 CASRPGFEQYF TGCGCCAGCAGACCAGGGTTCGAGCAGTACTTC
TRBJ2-1 NA NA TRBV18 CASSTGLTSYNEQFF TGTGCCAGCTCAACGGGACTCACATCCTACAATGAGCAGTTCTTC
TRBJ2-1 NA NA TRBV11-3 CASSLPSWGDEQFF TGTGCCAGCAGCTTGCCCTCCTGGGGGGATGAGCAGTTCTTC
TRBJ2-7 NA TRBD1 TRBV29-1 CSVEGDRGSYEQYF TGCAGCGTTGAAGGGGACAGGGGATCCTACGAGCAGTACTTC
TRBJ2-2 NA NA TRBV4-3 CASSQGLGENLNTGELFF TGCGCCAGCAGCCAAGGTTTGGGGGAGAACCTTAACACCGGGGAGCTGTTTTTT
TRBJ2-2 NA TRBD2 TRBV29-1 CSAGRDLFPGELFF TGCAGCGCGGGGAGGGACCTCTTCCCCGGGGAGCTGTTTTTT
TRBJ1-1 once NA TRBV11-1 CASSLQNTEAFF TGTGCCAGCAGCCTCCAAAACACTGAAGCTTTCTTT
TRBJ1-6 NA TRBD1 TRBV11-1 CASSPWQGESPLHF TGTGCCAGCAGCCCCTGGCAGGGGGAGTCACCCCTCCACTTT
TRBJ1-2 few NA TRBV4-2 CASSQTPGGVYGYTF TGTGCCAGCAGCCAGACCCCAGGTGGGGTCTATGGCTACACCTTC
TRBJ2-7 NA TRBD1 TRBV27 CASSPGTGPSYEQYF TGTGCCAGCAGCCCAGGGACAGGTCCTTCCTACGAGCAGTACTTC
TRBJ2-4 NA TRBD1 TRBV10-1 CASSESTGEHIQYF TGCGCCAGCAGTGAGTCGACAGGGGAACACATTCAGTACTTC
TRBJ2-1 few TRBD2 TRBV11-1 CASSSKGLAGGTTYNEQFF TGTGCCAGCAGCTCGAAGGGACTAGCGGGAGGTACAACCTACAATGAGCAGTTCTTC
TRBJ1-2 NA NA TRBV4-2 CASSQEVFRGGGYTF TGTGCCAGCAGCCAAGAGGTTTTCAGGGGTGGTGGCTACACCTTC
TRBJ2-7 NA NA TRBV14 CASSQAYPTGTRILYEQYF TGTGCCAGCAGCCAAGCGTACCCGACCGGGACACGAATTCTCTACGAGCAGTACTTC
TRBJ2-4 NA NA TRBV20-1 CSALTENIQYF TGCAGTGCGCTTACCGAAAACATTCAGTACTTC
TRBJ1-1 NA TRBD1 TRBV13 CASKPTGVYTEAFF TGTGCCAGCAAACCGACAGGGGTGTACACTGAAGCTTTCTTT
TRBJ2-7 NA TRBD2 TRBV20-1 CSAREPRTSGSYEQYF TGCAGTGCTAGAGAGCCCCGGACTAGCGGGAGCTACGAGCAGTACTTC